Described below is a single TCR beta chain sequence and its context. How the authors handled the data: Estimation of nucleated cell counts relied on the amplification of reference gene primers. Measured with immunoSEQ multiplex PCR; TCRdb has only the in-frame clones, and not every one. That table furnishes V, J and clone size, whereas the DNA furnished D and trimming. The data contain 65,000 to 85,000 clones, approximately 87% of them singletons. The data were obtained in a study of blood T cell repertoires in COVID-19. Overall study context: Samples came from the United States, Italy and Spain, spanning acute and convalescent COVID-19.

The CDR3 totals 17 residues. Germline-derived CDR1 and CDR2 are SGHTA and FQGTGA. V lost 4 bases and J lost 0, with 19 bases in between. The sequenced sample consisted of peripheral blood. The TCR originated in a man between 50 and 59 years old with active COVID-19. The rearrangement links TRBV7-3 to TRBJ2-7; D may be TRBD1 (6 bases). The CDR3 loop reads CASSSLNTRDISYEQYF. The CDR3 region has the DNA TGTGCCAGCAGCTCACTTAATACCCGGGACATCTCCTACGAGCAGTACTTC.